The next 20 T cell receptor beta chains were all read from a single sample in a study of cytomegalovirus exposure and HLA in healthy donors (dated by TCRdb to 2016 to 2017). Library prep was done by the immunoSEQ multiplex PCR assay. For the multiplex PCR, a mixture combining 60 forward primers for TCR Vbeta segments and 13 reverse primers for TCR Jbeta segments was used. Sourced from immuneACCESS, this table was stored by TCRdb with only in-frame sequences that have V and J called. A share of the clones is absent; for the studies checked, an unresolved V gene accounts for under half, and the remainder has no known explanation. The sample table shows around 130,000 clones, and 78% are seen once. Over 1.5% of the sample is in the top ten clones. Specimen: PBMCs. These receptors all come from a woman aged 40 to 50 in good health and CMV-seronegative.

This chain joins TRBV7-3 and TRBJ2-3, with D tentatively TRBD2 (5 bases). The length of the CDR3 is 15 residues. CDR1 SGHTA and CDR2 FQGTGA come from the germline V gene. Trimming took 2 bases from V and 4 from J, leaving 13 bases between them. As DNA, the CDR3 is TGTGCCAGCAGCTTAGTGGGTAGCGAGGCAGATACGCAGTATTTT. Protein product: CASSLVGSEADTQYF.

The V gene is TRBV6-1, the J gene TRBJ1-4; possibly TRBD1 for D (6 bases). Trimming took off 1 base at V and 8 bases at J, with 11 bases between the two ends. This CDR3 comprises 14 residues. The V gene's germline CDR1 is MNHNS and CDR2 SASEGT. The CDR3 region has the DNA TGTGCCAGCAGTGAAGGGGGGACACCGGAAAAACTGTTTTTT. This gives the protein CASSEGGTPEKLFF.

This chain links TRBV27 with TRBJ2-1; TRBD2 agrees at 10 bases. CDR1 is MNHEY and CDR2 is SMNVEV in the germline V gene (reference sequence). This CDR3 spans 15 amino acids. The V segment lost 2 bases and the J segment 8 bases; nucleotides outside the gene matches: 6. CDR3 coding DNA: TGTGCCAGCAGTTTACCAGCGGGGGGGTGGGATGAGCAGTTCTTC. This codes for CASSLPAGGWDEQFF.

For the CDR3, the DNA is TGTGCCAGCAGCTCCCGGGACAGGGTCGAACTGTTTTTT. It yields the protein CASSSRDRVELFF. The J gene is TRBJ1-4, the V gene TRBV5-4, with 9 bases aligning to TRBD1. CDR1 is SGHNT, CDR2 YYREEE, per germline (reference sequence). J lost 12 bases, V lost 3 bases, and 6 bases had no gene match. CDR3 length: 13 amino acids.

The chain carries TRBV11-2 and TRBJ2-2; D is possibly TRBD1 (5 bases). Germline CDR1 reads SGHAT; CDR2 reads FQNNGV. The CDR3 is 14 amino acids. V was clipped by 5 bases and J by 3 bases, with 10 bases between them. The CDR3 region has the DNA TGTGCCAGCAGCCAAAGACAGTACACCGGGGAGCTGTTTTTT. Its translation is CASSQRQYTGELFF.

The V gene is TRBV7-8, the J gene TRBJ1-1, with D possibly being TRBD1 (6 bases). The ends were cut back, 6 bases at V and 4 bases at J, with 24 bases in the middle. The CDR3 loop spans 17 amino acids. Germline CDR1 is SGHVS and CDR2 is FQNEAQ. As DNA, the CDR3 is TGTGCCAGCAGAGTTGGGGGGGGCGCAGGCTTGCCCACTGAAGCTTTCTTT. This encodes CASRVGGGAGLPTEAFF. The full variable domain, completed using reference TRBV7-8 and TRBJ1-1, is GAGVSQSPRYKVAKRGQDVALRCDPISGHVSLFWYQQALGQGPEFLTYFQNEAQLDKSGLPSDRFFAERPEGSVSTLKIQRTQQEDSAVYLCASRVGGGAGLPTEAFFGQGTRLTVV.

The sample holds a few counts of this clone. The rearrangement uses TRBV30 and TRBJ2-1, with D possibly TRBD2 on 6 matching bases. V lost 4 bases, J lost 8 bases, and 21 bases lay in between. This CDR3 comprises 15 residues. Germline lookup yields CDR1 GTSNPN and CDR2 SVGIG (reference sequence). The CDR3 DNA reads TGTGCCTGGACCGGAGGGGCTGGGGTGAGTGATGAGCAGTTCTTC. Amino acids: CAWTGGAGVSDEQFF.

The J gene is TRBJ1-2, the V gene TRBV18; D remains unclear. Germline V CDR1 and CDR2: KGHSH, LQKENI. The CDR3 loop spans 14 amino acids. V gave up 1 base and J gave up 6 bases, with 12 bases separating them. As DNA, the CDR3 is TGTGCCAGCTCACCACAGTCGGGGTCCGATGGCTACACCTTC. It is translated as CASSPQSGSDGYTF.

The chain combines TRBV27 with TRBJ2-7, with 8 bases identical to TRBD2. Germline-derived CDR1 and CDR2 are MNHEY and SMNVEV (reference sequence). J lost 1 base, V lost 3 bases, and 2 bases had no gene match. The CDR3 contains 14 residues. This CDR3 is CASSFGLASYEQYF. The CDR3 DNA is TGTGCCAGCAGTTTCGGACTAGCATCCTACGAGCAGTACTTC.

The CDR3 region has the DNA TGTGCCAGCTCTCTCGGACAGAACACTGAAGCTTTCTTT. Its translation is CASSLGQNTEAFF. V is TRBV18 and J is TRBJ1-1; a possible D gene is TRBD1 (5 bases). The CDR3 length is 13 residues. The germline gives CDR1 KGHSH, CDR2 LQKENI. V gave up 6 bases and J gave up 1 base, with 9 bases separating them.

The CDR3 protein is CATSAGTHEQYF. The CDR3 coding sequence is TGTGCCACCTCAGCGGGGACCCACGAGCAGTACTTC. J is TRBJ2-7 and V is TRBV19, with 7 bases that match TRBD2. The CDR3 is 12 amino acids. Germline values: CDR1 LNHDA, CDR2 SQIVND (reference sequence). V gave up 10 bases and J gave up 5 bases; unmatched junction bases: 8.

To note about this clone: One end of the junction is discordant with germline, which a read error may explain. The chain joins TRBV19 to TRBJ2-6; possibly TRBD1 for D (5 bases). Germline values: CDR1 LNHDA, CDR2 SQIVND (reference sequence). CDR3 length: 13 amino acids. CDR3 sequence (DNA): TGTGCCAGTAGTATCTCTGGGGCCAACGGCCTGACTTTC. It codes for CASSISGANGLTF.

This clone was counted a few times. V is TRBV9 and J is TRBJ2-2, with D possibly matching TRBD1 (7 bases). This CDR3 region has 16 residues. V was clipped by 4 bases and J by 0 bases, with 13 bases between them. Germline V gene sequence: CDR1 SGDLS, CDR2 YYNGEE. The CDR3 bases are TGTGCCAGCAGCCTCGGAGGGGGCCCGAACACCGGGGAGCTGTTTTTT. It yields the protein CASSLGGGPNTGELFF.

A few counts support this clone. This sequence joins TRBV28 and TRBJ2-7; 9 positions match TRBD1. Germline CDR1 MDHEN, CDR2 SYDVKM. This CDR3 region has 15 residues. V shed 7 bases, J shed 4 bases, and the junction held 11 bases outside the gene matches. The CDR3 spells CASNTEGTGLYEQYF. CDR3 nucleotide sequence: TGTGCCAGCAATACCGAAGGGACAGGGTTGTACGAGCAGTACTTC. The full variable domain, its missing parts supplied by reference TRBV28 and TRBJ2-7, is DVKVTQSSRYLVKRTGEKVFLECVQDMDHENMFWYRQDPGLGLRLIYFSYDVKMKEKGDIPEGYSVSREKKERFSLILESASTNQTSMYLCASNTEGTGLYEQYFGPGTRLTVT.

This clone was counted only a few times. The chain carries TRBV7-6 and TRBJ1-4; D is uncertain. The V end lost 0 bases, the J end lost 4 bases, and 6 bases lay between the germline ends. Germline V lookup: CDR1 SGHVS, CDR2 FNYEAQ. The CDR3 spans 14 residues. CDR3 coding DNA: TGTGCCAGCAGCTTAGCACAGCTTAATGAAAAACTGTTTTTT. This translates into CASSLAQLNEKLFF.

The sample holds one count of this clone. An end of the junction differs from the germline gene, which may be a read error. V and J are TRBV4-2 and TRBJ2-6; 10 bases fit TRBD2. The germline gives CDR1 LGHNA, CDR2 YNFKEQ. The CDR3 is 18 amino acids. The CDR3, as DNA: TGTGCCAGCAGCCAAGACGCTAGCGGGGGTTCTGGGGCCAACGGCCTGACTTTC. It yields the protein CASSQDASGGSGANGLTF.

The chain uses TRBV18 and TRBJ2-3; possibly TRBD1 for D (5 bases). This CDR3 has 14 amino acids. V was cut by 0 bases and J by 2 bases, with 6 bases left in between. From germline, CDR1 is KGHSH and CDR2 LQKENI. The CDR3 loop reads CASSPPGLTDTQYF. The CDR3 DNA sequence: TGTGCCAGCTCACCACCGGGGCTCACAGATACGCAGTATTTT.

The rearrangement joins TRBV29-1 to TRBJ2-1; D remains ambiguous. Germline values: CDR1 SQVTM, CDR2 ANQGSEA. Trimming cost V 1 base and J 2 bases, with 9 bases left between them. The CDR3 sequence is 14 residues long. The CDR3 DNA follows: TGCAGCGTTGAAGGGCAGGCAGCCTACAATGAGCAGTTCTTC. Protein sequence: CSVEGQAAYNEQFF.

This chain links TRBV27 with TRBJ2-7, with 9 positions matching TRBD2. V lost 3 bases to trimming and J lost 0 bases; unmatched junction nucleotides: 6. The germline V gene has CDR1 MNHEY and CDR2 SMNVEV (reference sequence). This CDR3 spans 16 amino acids. CDR3 sequence reads: CASSFSAGGRSYEQYF. CDR3 coding DNA: TGTGCCAGCAGTTTCTCAGCGGGAGGACGCTCCTACGAGCAGTACTTC.

The J gene is TRBJ2-3, the V gene TRBV30; TRBD1 aligns across 10 bases. Losses at the gene ends were 5 bases for V and 6 bases for J; bases not matched to a gene: 8. Per germline, CDR1 GTSNPN and CDR2 SVGIG (reference sequence). The CDR3 runs 14 residues. The CDR3 bases are TGTGCCTGGGAGGGGACAGGGGCCGGGGATACGCAGTATTTT. Amino acid sequence: CAWEGTGAGDTQYF.